The 17 T cell receptor beta chains given below trace back to one sample, sequenced in a study of T cell responses to AZD1222 COVID-19 vaccine. Assay used: immunoSEQ multiplex PCR; TCRdb lists only in-frame clones, some missing. The sample yields 90,000 to 95,000 clones, around 90% seen once. The sequences come from peripheral blood, collected on day 0 of AZD1222 vaccination. The receptors derive from an adult in good health.

The chain uses TRBV4-3 and TRBJ1-6; D is perhaps TRBD1 (6 bases). The CDR3 sequence is 20 residues long. Per the germline V gene, CDR1 is LGHNA and CDR2 is YSLEER. V was cut by 2 bases and J by 8 bases, with 28 bases left in between. The DNA for the CDR3 is TGCGCCAGCAGCCAACTTCCCGAACAGGGTCCCTCGATCCTGGATTCACCCCTCCACTTT. Protein sequence: CASSQLPEQGPSILDSPLHF.

V is TRBV9 and J is TRBJ1-2; D might be TRBD1 (6 bases). Trimming took 1 base from V and 2 from J, leaving 18 bases between them. The CDR3 covers 17 residues. CDR1 SGDLS and CDR2 YYNGEE come from the germline V gene. The CDR3 DNA is TGTGCCAGCAGCGTAAGCACCGGGACACTAGAAAACTATGGCTACACCTTC. This gives the protein CASSVSTGTLENYGYTF.

CDR3 DNA: TGTGCCAGCAGTTTGTATCCCCAGGGGGGACGCTCTGGAAACACCATATATTTT. It is translated as CASSLYPQGGRSGNTIYF. The chain uses TRBV27 and TRBJ1-3; TRBD1 agrees at 7 bases. The CDR3 contains 18 residues. Germline trimming cut 3 bases from V and 0 bases from J; bases unmatched to any gene: 11. From germline, CDR1 is MNHEY and CDR2 SMNVEV (reference sequence).

The count of this clone is one. The chain is built from TRBV19 and TRBJ1-1, with D maybe TRBD1 (6 bases). Deletions cut 11 bases from V and 0 bases from J, with 13 bases between. Germline V lookup: CDR1 LNHDA, CDR2 SQIVND (reference sequence). The CDR3 is made up of 13 amino acids. The CDR3 nucleotides read TGTGCCCCTGGGGGCAGGCTGAACACTGAAGCTTTCTTT. The encoded protein is CAPGGRLNTEAFF.

V usage is TRBV6-5 and J usage is TRBJ2-7; 13 nucleotides match TRBD2. Germline values: CDR1 MNHEY, CDR2 SVGAGI. CDR3 length: 15 amino acids. V shed 6 bases and J 2 bases; nucleotides not matched to a gene: 4. The CDR3 DNA follows: TGTGCCAGCAGCCGGACTAGCGGGGGAACCTACGAGCAGTACTTC. This gives the protein CASSRTSGGTYEQYF.

The chain has TRBV7-2 and TRBJ1-5; 8 bases fit TRBD1. CDR1 and CDR2 from the germline V gene are SGHTA and FQGNSA. The CDR3 is 16 amino acids. V shed 2 bases and J 6 bases; nucleotides not matched to a gene: 9. CDR3 protein: CASSLLVQGAGQPQHF. The CDR3 nucleotides are TGTGCCAGCAGCTTATTGGTGCAGGGGGCGGGTCAGCCCCAGCATTTT.

The V call is TRBV5-5, the J call TRBJ1-2; D uncertain. CDR1 is SGHKS, CDR2 YYEKEE, per germline (reference sequence). The CDR3 consists of 14 residues. With 1 base removed from V and 4 bases from J, the gap between germline ends came to 11 bases. Written as DNA, the CDR3 is TGTGCCAGCAGCTTGAGGGCAGGACCCTATGGCTACACCTTC. Its protein product is CASSLRAGPYGYTF.

This chain joins TRBV18 and TRBJ1-2; unclear D gene. Germline lookup yields CDR1 KGHSH and CDR2 LQKENI. This CDR3 is built from 13 residues. Trimming took off 4 bases at V and 7 bases at J, with 13 bases between the two ends. The CDR3 region is CASSRVSEGGYTF. The CDR3 DNA reads as TGTGCCAGCTCACGGGTCAGTGAGGGTGGCTACACCTTC. Full variable domain (missing parts from reference TRBV18 and TRBJ1-2): NAGVMQNPRHLVRRRGQEARLRCSPMKGHSHVYWYRQLPEEGLKFMVYLQKENIIDESGMPKERFSAEFPKEGPSILRIQQVVRGDSAAYFCASSRVSEGGYTFGSGTRLTVV.

The chain recombines TRBV7-9 with TRBJ2-5; D is possibly TRBD1 (6 bases). The CDR3 consists of 13 residues. Trimming took off 2 bases at V and 2 bases at J, with 6 bases between the two ends. Germline-derived CDR1 and CDR2 are SEHNR and FQNEAQ (reference sequence). This chain's CDR3 is CASSLQGQETQYF. Here the CDR3 DNA reads TGTGCCAGCAGCTTACAGGGGCAAGAGACCCAGTACTTC.

With regard to this clone: The same CDR3 is also encoded by other DNA sequences in this sample. V is TRBV7-8 and J is TRBJ2-7; 7 positions match TRBD2. Germline CDR1 and CDR2: SGHVS and FQNEAQ. V trimming: 3 bases; J trimming: 2 bases; junction bases outside the gene matches: 1. The CDR3 runs to 13 residues. CDR3 amino acids: CASSLGGTYEQYF. The CDR3 DNA reads as TGTGCCAGCAGCTTGGGAGGGACCTACGAGCAGTACTTC. The variable domain in full, completed from reference TRBV7-8 and TRBJ2-7, reads GAGVSQSPRYKVAKRGQDVALRCDPISGHVSLFWYQQALGQGPEFLTYFQNEAQLDKSGLPSDRFFAERPEGSVSTLKIQRTQQEDSAVYLCASSLGGTYEQYFGPGTRLTVT.

V is TRBV9 and J is TRBJ1-1, with D possibly matching TRBD1 (5 bases). Between the trimmed V and J ends, which lost 4 bases and 2 bases, there was a span of 15 bases. The CDR3 spans 15 residues. CDR1 SGDLS and CDR2 YYNGEE come from the germline V gene. CDR3 amino acids: CASSFRTGGNTEAFF. The CDR3, as DNA: TGTGCCAGCAGCTTTAGGACCGGGGGTAACACTGAAGCTTTCTTT.

This chain uses TRBV12-3 or TRBV12-4 with TRBJ2-2, with TRBD1 matching 9 bases. The junction had 3 bases not matched to a gene; V was cut back by 6 bases and J by 7 bases. The CDR3 runs 13 residues. CDR3 loop: CASRRTGVGELFF. CDR3 bases: TGTGCCAGCAGAAGGACAGGGGTCGGGGAGCTGTTTTTT.

This sequence joins TRBV7-9 and TRBJ1-6; tentatively, D is TRBD1 (6 bases). The length of the CDR3 is 14 residues. The V end was cut by 2 bases, the J end by 5 bases, with 7 bases between. Germline V gene data show CDR1 as SEHNR and CDR2 as FQNEAQ (reference sequence). The CDR3 nucleotides are TGTGCCAGCAGCTTATACAGGGATAATTCACCCCTCCACTTT. Protein sequence: CASSLYRDNSPLHF.

The rearrangement links TRBV28 to TRBJ2-1; 9 bases align to TRBD1. Germline V CDR1 and CDR2: MDHEN, SYDVKM. The CDR3 totals 13 residues. J was trimmed by 3 bases and V by 11 bases; bases with no gene match: 5. The CDR3 coding sequence is TGTGCCGGACAGGGGACGGACTACAATGAGCAGTTCTTC. It codes for CAGQGTDYNEQFF.

The genes are TRBV4-1 and TRBJ2-1; perhaps TRBD2 as D (5 bases). From germline, CDR1 is MGHRA and CDR2 YSYEKL. The V end was cut by 1 base, the J end by 2 bases, with 12 bases between. There are 16 residues in the CDR3. The CDR3 region has the DNA TGCGCCAGCAGCCAAGGGATCGGGGTGGCCTACAATGAGCAGTTCTTC. Residues: CASSQGIGVAYNEQFF.

J is TRBJ2-7 and V is TRBV25-1, with D uncertain. The CDR3 is 11 residues long. Germline V gene sequence: CDR1 MGHDK, CDR2 SYGVNS. The germline V and J ends were trimmed by 0 bases and 4 bases, with 1 base remaining between them. CDR3 sequence reads: CASSEYYEQYF. CDR3 nucleotide sequence: TGTGCCAGCAGTGAATATTACGAGCAGTACTTC.

The chain has TRBV19 and TRBJ2-3; 8 bases match TRBD2. The CDR3 is 16 residues long. Germline CDR1 LNHDA, CDR2 SQIVND (reference sequence). The trim removed 1 base at V and 2 bases at J, leaving 5 bases unmatched. The CDR3 reads CASSIAAGAPTDTQYF. CDR3 DNA sequence: TGTGCCAGTAGTATAGCAGCGGGGGCCCCCACAGATACGCAGTATTTT.